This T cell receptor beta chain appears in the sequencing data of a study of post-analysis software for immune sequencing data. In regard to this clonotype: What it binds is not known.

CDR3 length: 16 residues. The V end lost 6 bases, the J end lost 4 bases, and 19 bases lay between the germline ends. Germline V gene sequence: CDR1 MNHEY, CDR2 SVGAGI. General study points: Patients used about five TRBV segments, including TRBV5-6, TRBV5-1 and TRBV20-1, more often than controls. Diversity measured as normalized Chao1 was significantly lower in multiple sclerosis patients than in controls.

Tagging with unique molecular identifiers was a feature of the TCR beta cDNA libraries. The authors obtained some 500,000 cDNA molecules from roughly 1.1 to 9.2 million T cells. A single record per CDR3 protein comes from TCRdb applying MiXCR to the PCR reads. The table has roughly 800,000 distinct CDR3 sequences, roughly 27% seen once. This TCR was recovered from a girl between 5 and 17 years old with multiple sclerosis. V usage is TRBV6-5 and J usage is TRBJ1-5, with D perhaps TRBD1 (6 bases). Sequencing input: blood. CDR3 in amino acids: CASRAAGVIGNQPQHF. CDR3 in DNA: TGTGCCAGCAGAGCTGCAGGGGTAATAGGTAATCAGCCCCAGCATTTT.